This TCR beta chain was obtained from a study of cytomegalovirus exposure and HLA in healthy donors. Across the whole study: Both the 120 validation repertoires and the approximately 620 first-cohort repertoires used the same platform, as reported by a later analysis.

The CDR3 has 11 amino acids. V was trimmed by 5 bases and J by 8 bases, leaving 7 bases between them. The V gene's germline CDR1 is SGHAT and CDR2 FQNNGV. Separation from the approximately 710-subject first cohort characterized the 120-subject validation cohort, to which the donors belonged. General observations from the study: Some TCR beta chains (about 180 of them) were listed as cytomegalovirus-associated.

Sequenced by immunoSEQ multiplex PCR; TCRdb stores in-frame clones only, minus some. The sample records some 290,000 clones, nearly 90% being singletons. A note on this clone: Its specificity is unknown.

V gene TRBV11-2 combines with J gene TRBJ2-1; D uncertain. Source material: PBMCs. The clonotype was recovered from a man aged 25-45 years in good health and CMV-seronegative. CDR3 coding DNA: TGTGCCAGCAGCCCTCTCGATGAGCAGTTCTTC. Its protein is CASSPLDEQFF.